The 5 T cell receptor beta chains below were found in one sample sequenced in a study of cytomegalovirus exposure and HLA in healthy donors. PCR used 60 Vbeta primers and 13 Jbeta primers. Repertoires were generated with immunoSEQ multiplex PCR, while TCRdb's copy carries only in-frame clones and drops some. The sample lists about 180,000 clones, 70% to 80% occurring once. Sequencing was performed on PBMCs. These receptors were obtained from a woman in her 40s in good health and CMV-seronegative.

This rearrangement joins TRBV25-1 to TRBJ1-2; D is uncertain. V was cut by 3 bases and J by 6 bases, with 8 bases left in between. Germline CDR1 and CDR2: MGHDK and SYGVNS. The CDR3 runs to 12 residues. The CDR3 sequence is CASSDSSNGYTF. CDR3 sequence (DNA): TGTGCCAGCAGTGATTCCAGTAATGGCTACACCTTC.

The chain is built from TRBV11-2 and TRBJ2-7; 10 bases map to TRBD1. Germline V gene sequence: CDR1 SGHAT, CDR2 FQNNGV. This CDR3 spans 15 amino acids. V lost 3 bases to trimming and J lost 6 bases; unmatched junction nucleotides: 8. The CDR3 loop is CASSLGTGALVEQYF. The CDR3 DNA is TGTGCCAGCAGCTTGGGGACAGGGGCCCTGGTCGAGCAGTACTTC.

V and J are TRBV9 and TRBJ1-1; 9 bases match TRBD1. The V segment lost 1 base and the J segment 4 bases; nucleotides outside the gene matches: 5. This CDR3 comprises 15 residues. CDR1 and CDR2 from the germline V gene are SGDLS and YYNGEE. For the CDR3, the DNA is TGTGCCAGCAGCGTATCGGGACAGGGTATCACTGAAGCTTTCTTT. It specifies CASSVSGQGITEAFF.

This clone has a single count. The chain recombines TRBV9 with TRBJ2-3; D uncertain. Trimming took 0 bases from V and 4 from J, leaving 6 bases between them. The CDR3 is 13 amino acids. Germline V gene sequence: CDR1 SGDLS, CDR2 YYNGEE. CDR3 amino acids: CASSVVSADTQYF. Here the CDR3 DNA reads TGTGCCAGCAGCGTAGTCTCTGCAGATACGCAGTATTTT.

The chain is built from TRBV4-1 and TRBJ2-7; 9 bases match TRBD1. The CDR3 runs 18 residues. J lost 1 base, V lost 1 base, and 11 bases had no gene match. Germline V gives CDR1 MGHRA, CDR2 YSYEKL. CDR3 loop: CASSQGTGGTGISYEQYF. CDR3 nucleotide sequence: TGCGCCAGCAGCCAAGGCACCGGTGGGACAGGGATTTCCTACGAGCAGTACTTC.